This T cell receptor beta chain derives from a study of shared clonotypes between healthy human individuals. Overall study findings and caveats: An anticipated effect of sequencing depth on clonotype sharing among donors was recognized.

When samples were unsorted, tens of millions of PBMCs were used for genomic DNA. In its sample, this clone was seen once. The antigen remains unidentified. Several immunoSEQ plates held equal portions of the genomic DNA taken from each subset. The replicate PCRs on unsorted PBMC were given 250 to 300 ng DNA, which is tens of thousands of T cell genomes. The assay was immunoSEQ multiplex PCR, and TCRdb's table has in-frame clones only and misses some. Among about 490,000 clones, 70% to 80% were seen once, and the ten largest hold approximately 12%. The sample comprised PBMCs. This receptor was taken from a middle-aged woman in good health. Some clones in this sample may be carry-over from other donors' samples.

CDR3 region: CASSEYGGTYNEQFF. In DNA, the CDR3 is TGTGCCAGCAGTGAATACGGCGGGACTTACAATGAGCAGTTCTTC. V gene TRBV6-4 combines with J gene TRBJ2-1; D is possibly TRBD2 (6 bases). CDR3 size: 15 residues. Germline-derived CDR1 and CDR2 are MRHNA and SNTAGT. The ends were cut back, 3 bases at V and 4 bases at J, with 13 bases in the middle.